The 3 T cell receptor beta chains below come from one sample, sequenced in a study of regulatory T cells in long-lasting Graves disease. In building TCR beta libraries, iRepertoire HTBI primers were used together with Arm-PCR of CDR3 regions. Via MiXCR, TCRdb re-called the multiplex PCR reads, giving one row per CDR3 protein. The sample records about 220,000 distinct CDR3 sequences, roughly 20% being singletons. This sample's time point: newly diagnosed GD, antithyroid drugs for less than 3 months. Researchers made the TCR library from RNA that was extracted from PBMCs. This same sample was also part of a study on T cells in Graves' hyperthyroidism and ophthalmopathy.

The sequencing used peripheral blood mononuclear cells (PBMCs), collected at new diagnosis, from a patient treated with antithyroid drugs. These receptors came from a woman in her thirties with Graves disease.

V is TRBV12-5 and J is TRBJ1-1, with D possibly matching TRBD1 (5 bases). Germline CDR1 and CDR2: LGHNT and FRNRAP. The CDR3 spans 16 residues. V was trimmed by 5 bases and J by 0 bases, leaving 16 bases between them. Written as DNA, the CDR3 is TGTGCTAGTGGTCTAGGGACGGCCTACATGAACACTGAAGCTTTCTTT. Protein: CASGLGTAYMNTEAFF.

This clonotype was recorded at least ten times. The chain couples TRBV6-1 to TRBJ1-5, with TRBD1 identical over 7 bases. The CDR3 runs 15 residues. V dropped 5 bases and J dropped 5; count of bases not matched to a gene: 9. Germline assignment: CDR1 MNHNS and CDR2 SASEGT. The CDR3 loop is CASSNLKGADQPQHF. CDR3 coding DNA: TGTGCCAGCAGTAACCTCAAGGGGGCCGATCAGCCCCAGCATTTT.

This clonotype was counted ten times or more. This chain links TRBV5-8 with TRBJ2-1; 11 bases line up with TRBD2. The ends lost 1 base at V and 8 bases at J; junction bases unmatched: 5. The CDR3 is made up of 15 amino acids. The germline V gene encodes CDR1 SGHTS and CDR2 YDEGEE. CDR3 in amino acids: CASSLPSSGRYEQFF. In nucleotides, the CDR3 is TGTGCCAGCAGCTTGCCGTCTAGCGGGAGGTATGAGCAGTTCTTC.